Listed below are T cell receptor beta chains from one sample, sequenced in a study of brain T cells in children with intractable seizures. Clones were sequenced by immunoSEQ multiplex PCR, and TCRdb holds only the in-frame ones, with some missing. The table records around 80,000 clones, roughly 89% of them present only once. The source material was peripheral blood, sampled at surgery. The receptors come from a girl aged 2-10 years with Rasmussen encephalitis and intractable seizures. CDR3s include the opening cysteine and the closing phenylalanine or tryptophan. The D gene is left open where the match is weak.

d_call	v_call	j_call	cdr3_aa
NA	TRBV28	TRBJ2-5	CASSSLGRSQETQYF
NA	TRBV10-1	TRBJ1-3	CASSEPPEQGVFGNTIYF
TRBD1	TRBV18	TRBJ1-6	CASSPFDRDRNNYNSPLHF
NA	TRBV12-3/TRBV12-4	TRBJ2-1	CASSFVRNNEQFF
NA	TRBV19	TRBJ1-2	CASRRQGNDYGYTF
NA	TRBV25-1	TRBJ2-7	CASSEWPRKDDEQYF
NA	TRBV6-1	TRBJ2-7	CASSEAGFYEQYF
NA	TRBV6-1	TRBJ1-2	CASSEEGRPIYGYTF
TRBD1	TRBV24-1	TRBJ2-2	CATSELDRGNTGELFF
NA	TRBV4-2	TRBJ2-1	CASSQDLGGEQFF
NA	TRBV5-6	TRBJ2-1	CASSLALRLAWNEQFF
NA	TRBV29-1	TRBJ1-2	CSVGPATYGYTF
NA	TRBV27	TRBJ2-7	CASSIRGSYEQYF
TRBD1	TRBV4-2	TRBJ1-2	CASSQERTGDYGYTF
TRBD1	TRBV4-1	TRBJ1-1	CASSLSPGTGNTEAFF